The entry below describes one T cell receptor (beta chain). The source of the sample is a study of control samples from healthy donors and cancer patients. Sequencing used immunoSEQ multiplex PCR; TCRdb keeps in-frame clones, though not all of them. The top ten hold almost 8% of the sample, which has 95,000 to 150,000 clones, roughly 90% seen once. V was pared by 0 bases and J by 12 bases, with 12 bases between. Germline CDR1 is MNHEY and CDR2 is SVGEGT. The CDR3 covers 13 residues. The origin of this receptor is a young woman in good health. Sequencing was performed on blood. This sequence joins TRBV6-2 or TRBV6-3 and TRBJ2-1, with D unresolved. The chain's CDR3 is CASSYSKAELQFF. The CDR3 DNA reads as TGTGCCAGCAGTTACTCGAAGGCGGAACTGCAGTTCTTC.